This T cell receptor (beta chain) came from a study of shared clonotypes between healthy human individuals. Method: immunoSEQ multiplex PCR; TCRdb's copy keeps in-frame clones and lacks some. The sample comprises about 2.3 million clones, about 90% of which are singletons, and around 0.38% rests with the top ten. The authors divided CD4+ cells into CD45RA+ naive and CD45RA-negative memory subsets. The CDR3 spans 16 residues. Looked up from germline, CDR1 is SEHNR and CDR2 is FQNEAQ (reference sequence). The ends lost 7 bases at V and 4 bases at J; junction bases unmatched: 11. Concerning this clone itself: What it recognizes is unknown.

Overall study results and limits: A handful of donors showed sharing of around 5% of naive CD4 clonotypes. Sampling covered nothing but blood. Tissue TCR repertoires likely differ from those found in blood.

The TCR originated in a man between 18 and 35 years old in good health. Some clones in this sample may be carry-over from other donors' samples. The chain has TRBV7-9 and TRBJ2-2, with 8 bases fitting TRBD2. Sample: naive CD4+ T cells from PBMCs. Noted subset: CD45RA+ positively selected. Here the CDR3 DNA reads TGTGCCAGCACCCGACGGGGGGGCCTGGCCACCGGGGAGCTGTTTTTT. This sequence encodes CASTRRGGLATGELFF.